The rows below give T cell receptor beta chains drawn from one sample of a study of CD8 T cells in ankylosing spondylitis. TCRdb analysed the 5' RACE reads with MiXCR anew, one entry per CDR3 protein. The sample carries about 220,000 distinct CDR3 sequences, roughly a tenth recorded once. The sequenced sample consisted of blood, either unsorted or a sorted T cell fraction (not recorded which). The receptors derive from a male donor with ankylosing spondylitis or in good health (not recorded which). Both conserved end residues are part of each CDR3. A D gene is named only where the DNA matches it firmly. Expanded clones are given a class, and other clones once, few, many or no size at all.

V gene: TRBV24-1; J gene: TRBJ2-5; D gene: NA; clone size: NA; CDR3 DNA: TGTGCCACCAGTGATTCCCTGCCCCAGTACTTC; CDR3 protein: CATSDSLPQYF
V gene: TRBV5-6; J gene: TRBJ2-2; D gene: NA; clone size: many; CDR3 DNA: TGTGCCAGCAGCTTGCGGCGGAACACCGGGGAGCTGTTTTTT; CDR3 protein: CASSLRRNTGELFF
V gene: TRBV5-1; J gene: TRBJ2-5; D gene: NA; clone size: NA; CDR3 DNA: TGCGCCAGCAGCCCGGACCAAGAGACCCAGTACTTC; CDR3 protein: CASSPDQETQYF
V gene: TRBV3-1; J gene: TRBJ2-1; D gene: NA; clone size: NA; CDR3 DNA: TGTGCCAGCAGCCCGCTAGGGGTGGGCTCCTACAATGAGCAGTTCTTC; CDR3 protein: CASSPLGVGSYNEQFF
V gene: TRBV5-1; J gene: TRBJ2-1; D gene: NA; clone size: NA; CDR3 DNA: TGCGCCAGCAGCCCTATACTAGGCTACAATGAGCAGTTCTTC; CDR3 protein: CASSPILGYNEQFF
V gene: TRBV29-1; J gene: TRBJ1-1; D gene: TRBD1; clone size: many; CDR3 DNA: TGCAGCGTTGGTCAGGGGGGAACGGACACTGAAGCTTTCTTT; CDR3 protein: CSVGQGGTDTEAFF
V gene: TRBV5-1; J gene: TRBJ2-7; D gene: NA; clone size: few; CDR3 DNA: TGCGCCAGCAGCTTGGACATGGGCCACGAGCAGTACTTC; CDR3 protein: CASSLDMGHEQYF
V gene: TRBV10-3; J gene: TRBJ1-2; D gene: NA; clone size: NA; CDR3 DNA: TGTGCCATCAGTGACGGAGGGGGGGAGACTAACTATGGCTACACCTTC; CDR3 protein: CAISDGGGETNYGYTF
V gene: TRBV5-1; J gene: TRBJ2-5; D gene: NA; clone size: many; CDR3 DNA: TGCGCCAGCAGCTTGGGACAGGTACAAGAGACCCAGTACTTC; CDR3 protein: CASSLGQVQETQYF
V gene: TRBV9; J gene: TRBJ2-5; D gene: NA; clone size: few; CDR3 DNA: TGTGCCAGCAGCGCCGGGCCCGGGGACCTCCAAGAGACCCAGTACTTC; CDR3 protein: CASSAGPGDLQETQYF
V gene: TRBV12-3/TRBV12-4; J gene: TRBJ1-2; D gene: NA; clone size: many; CDR3 DNA: TGTGCCAGCACCCCATCCCGGGACACAGGCTACACCTTC; CDR3 protein: CASTPSRDTGYTF
V gene: TRBV20-1; J gene: TRBJ2-5; D gene: NA; clone size: few; CDR3 DNA: TGCAGTGCTAGTCTCAGAAAAGGGACCCACTGGGCCCAGTACTTC; CDR3 protein: CSASLRKGTHWAQYF
V gene: TRBV6-5; J gene: TRBJ2-2; D gene: NA; clone size: many; CDR3 DNA: TGTGCCAGCAATTATCAACAGGGTTACGGGGAGCTGTTTTTT; CDR3 protein: CASNYQQGYGELFF
V gene: TRBV20-1; J gene: TRBJ2-3; D gene: TRBD2; clone size: many; CDR3 DNA: TGCAGTGCTAGACTAGCGGGGATAGCAGATACGCAGTATTTT; CDR3 protein: CSARLAGIADTQYF
V gene: TRBV4-2; J gene: TRBJ2-5; D gene: NA; clone size: many; CDR3 DNA: TGTGCCAGCAGCTTACAAGCAGGTGTCTCGCAAGAGACCCAGTACTTC; CDR3 protein: CASSLQAGVSQETQYF
V gene: TRBV7-9; J gene: TRBJ1-4; D gene: NA; clone size: NA; CDR3 DNA: TGTGCCAGCAGCTTAGGGAGATCTAATGAAAAACTGTTTTTT; CDR3 protein: CASSLGRSNEKLFF
V gene: TRBV20-1; J gene: TRBJ1-5; D gene: NA; clone size: many; CDR3 DNA: TGCAGTGCTAGAGATAGCAATCAGCCCCAGCATTTT; CDR3 protein: CSARDSNQPQHF
V gene: TRBV9; J gene: TRBJ2-3; D gene: NA; clone size: NA; CDR3 DNA: TGTGCCAGCAGCGTAAGGTCTGCGACAGATACGCAGTATTTT; CDR3 protein: CASSVRSATDTQYF
V gene: TRBV6-5; J gene: TRBJ1-1; D gene: TRBD1; clone size: many; CDR3 DNA: TGTGCCAGCAGTTTTCCGGGACAGCCGAACACTGAAGCTTTCTTT; CDR3 protein: CASSFPGQPNTEAFF
V gene: TRBV7-2; J gene: TRBJ2-5; D gene: TRBD2; clone size: few; CDR3 DNA: TGTGCCAGCAGCTTGAATAGCGGGGGGGAAGAGACCCAGTACTTC; CDR3 protein: CASSLNSGGEETQYF
V gene: TRBV7-6; J gene: TRBJ2-2; D gene: NA; clone size: many; CDR3 DNA: TGTGCCAGCAGCTTAGAAGGAGGGTTAAGGACCGGGGAGCTGTTTTTT; CDR3 protein: CASSLEGGLRTGELFF
V gene: TRBV6-1; J gene: TRBJ2-7; D gene: TRBD2; clone size: many; CDR3 DNA: TGTGCCAGCAGTGCACCTAGCGGGAACTCCTACGAGCAGTACTTC; CDR3 protein: CASSAPSGNSYEQYF
V gene: TRBV5-4; J gene: TRBJ2-5; D gene: TRBD2; clone size: NA; CDR3 DNA: TGTGCCAGCAGCTTCCCTTCCCCGGGGGGAGCTCAAGAGACCCAGTACTTC; CDR3 protein: CASSFPSPGGAQETQYF
V gene: TRBV27; J gene: TRBJ2-7; D gene: NA; clone size: many; CDR3 DNA: TGTGCCAGCAGTTTAAAGGGCTACTACGAGCAGTACTTC; CDR3 protein: CASSLKGYYEQYF
V gene: TRBV12-3/TRBV12-4; J gene: TRBJ2-7; D gene: TRBD2; clone size: few; CDR3 DNA: TGTGCCAGCAGTTTAGGAGCGGGGGCCTTCTACGAGCAGTACTTC; CDR3 protein: CASSLGAGAFYEQYF
V gene: TRBV12-3/TRBV12-4; J gene: TRBJ1-3; D gene: NA; clone size: NA; CDR3 DNA: TGTGCCAGCAGTTTACGTTCCACCGACTCTGGAAACACCATATATTTT; CDR3 protein: CASSLRSTDSGNTIYF
V gene: TRBV29-1; J gene: TRBJ1-2; D gene: NA; clone size: many; CDR3 DNA: TGCAGTGCGCGACGGATCTCCGGCTATGGCTACACCTTC; CDR3 protein: CSARRISGYGYTF
V gene: TRBV27; J gene: TRBJ1-1; D gene: NA; clone size: many; CDR3 DNA: TGTGCCAGCAGTTTTTCCAGGACAGCTGAAGCTTTCTTT; CDR3 protein: CASSFSRTAEAFF
V gene: TRBV11-2; J gene: TRBJ2-3; D gene: TRBD1; clone size: many; CDR3 DNA: TGTGCCAGCAGCGAGGCCCCAGGGGGTGTGACAGATACGCAGTATTTT; CDR3 protein: CASSEAPGGVTDTQYF
V gene: TRBV20-1; J gene: TRBJ2-5; D gene: TRBD2; clone size: many; CDR3 DNA: TGCAGTGCTCCCCCAAGGCGGGGGGCCTCTTCGGGGGAGACCCAGTACTTC; CDR3 protein: CSAPPRRGASSGETQYF
V gene: TRBV21-1; J gene: TRBJ2-7; D gene: NA; clone size: many; CDR3 DNA: TGTGCCAGCAGCAAAGAGGGGACAGAGCAGTACTTC; CDR3 protein: CASSKEGTEQYF
V gene: TRBV7-9; J gene: TRBJ2-7; D gene: NA; clone size: NA; CDR3 DNA: TGTGCCAGCAGCCCCTCCGGGACACCTCAGTACTTC; CDR3 protein: CASSPSGTPQYF
V gene: TRBV7-9; J gene: TRBJ2-3; D gene: TRBD2; clone size: many; CDR3 DNA: TGTGCCAGCAGCAATAGCGGGGGGGCCGGAGATACGCAGTATTTT; CDR3 protein: CASSNSGGAGDTQYF
V gene: TRBV20-1; J gene: TRBJ2-1; D gene: NA; clone size: NA; CDR3 DNA: TGCAGTGCTAGAGAAGGAAGCCCCGGACGGTCCTACAATGAGCAGTTCTTC; CDR3 protein: CSAREGSPGRSYNEQFF
V gene: TRBV14; J gene: TRBJ2-3; D gene: NA; clone size: many; CDR3 DNA: TGTGCCAGCAGCCAAGAAAGAAGGCCCGACAGGTGGACAGATACGCAGTATTTT; CDR3 protein: CASSQERRPDRWTDTQYF
V gene: TRBV11-2; J gene: TRBJ2-5; D gene: NA; clone size: many; CDR3 DNA: TGTGCCAGCAGCTTTGGGGTAGCGGAACAAGAGACCCAGTACTTC; CDR3 protein: CASSFGVAEQETQYF
V gene: TRBV7-8; J gene: TRBJ1-5; D gene: NA; clone size: many; CDR3 DNA: TGTGCCAGTTGGTCTGGGGAAAATCAGCCCCAGCATTTT; CDR3 protein: CASWSGENQPQHF
V gene: TRBV20-1; J gene: TRBJ2-1; D gene: TRBD2; clone size: many; CDR3 DNA: TGCAGTGGGAAGCGGGGGGGCAACAATGAGCAGTTCTTC; CDR3 protein: CSGKRGGNNEQFF
V gene: TRBV7-2; J gene: TRBJ2-7; D gene: NA; clone size: many; CDR3 DNA: TGTGCCAGCAGCTTCACGGGCTACGAGCAGTACTTC; CDR3 protein: CASSFTGYEQYF
V gene: TRBV12-3/TRBV12-4; J gene: TRBJ1-5; D gene: NA; clone size: many; CDR3 DNA: TGTGCCAGCAGTTTGAGGAGGGGCAATCAGCCCCAGCATTTT; CDR3 protein: CASSLRRGNQPQHF